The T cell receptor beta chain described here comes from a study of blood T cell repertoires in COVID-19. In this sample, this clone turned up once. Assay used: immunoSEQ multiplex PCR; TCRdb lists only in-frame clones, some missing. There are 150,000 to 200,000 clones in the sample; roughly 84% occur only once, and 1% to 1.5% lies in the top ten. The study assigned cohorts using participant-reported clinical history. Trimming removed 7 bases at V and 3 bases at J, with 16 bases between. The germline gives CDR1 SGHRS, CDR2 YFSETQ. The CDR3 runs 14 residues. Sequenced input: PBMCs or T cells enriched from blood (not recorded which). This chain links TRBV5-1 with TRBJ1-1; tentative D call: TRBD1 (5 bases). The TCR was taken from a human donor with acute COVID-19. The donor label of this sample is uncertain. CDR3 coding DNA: TGCGCCAGCGGGGGGAGTAGGGCGGACACTGAAGCTTTCTTT. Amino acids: CASGGSRADTEAFF.